The following is a T cell receptor (beta chain) sequence with its context. This entry comes from a study of blood T cell repertoires in COVID-19. This CDR3 is 16 amino acids long. V gave up 7 bases and J gave up 4 bases, with 24 bases separating them. CDR1 is SGHRS and CDR2 is YFSETQ in the germline V gene. Profiled with immunoSEQ multiplex PCR; TCRdb holds only in-frame clones, not every one. In the table there are 200,000 to 250,000 clones, about nine tenths of which are singletons. This chain joins TRBV5-1 and TRBJ2-7, with D tentatively TRBD2 (5 bases). The specimen sequenced was PBMCs or T cells enriched from blood (not recorded which). The TCR sequence derives from a young man with acute COVID-19. CDR3 in DNA: TGCGCCAGCTTTCCGTCACCGGGCAGGAGGATGTACGAGCAGTACTTC. Amino acid sequence: CASFPSPGRRMYEQYF.